This entry lists 10 T cell receptor beta chains sequenced from one sample in a study of T-cell reconstitution after alpha-beta-depleted transplantation in children (dated by TCRdb to between 2015 and 2016). The sample's treatment or condition, from its label and the paper: allogeneic hematopoietic cell transplantation with graft depleted of TCRalphabeta T cells and CD19 B cells. Libraries were built with PCR. The sequencing machine was an Illumina HiSeq 2500. Molecular barcoding was employed in the preparation of TCR libraries, with unique molecular identifiers being used to normalize TCRbeta repertoire quantification. The public reads were reanalyzed by TCRdb: fastp trimming at Q25, MiXCR alignment, in-frame beta chains only. Each CDR3 protein appears once, grouped with its most common genes and DNA. In all, the sample holds a few hundred thousand distinct CDR3 sequences, and around 10% of those were seen once. The ten largest clones represent 20% to 30% of the sample.

The sample consisted of peripheral blood, taken 180 days after TCRalphabeta/CD19-depleted stem cell transplant. These receptors all stem from a male patient aged 2-15 years who had a stem cell transplant for chronic granulomatous disease, so the T cells may come from the graft donor.

This clonotype was seen ten or more times. The chain joins TRBV15 to TRBJ2-3; 8 positions match TRBD1. V lost 5 bases and J lost 3; bases outside the gene matches: 7. This CDR3 is 15 amino acids long. In germline, CDR1 is LNHNV, CDR2 YYDKDF (reference sequence). CDR3 sequence reads: CATSGLTGVTDTQYF. For the CDR3, the DNA is TGTGCCACCAGCGGGCTGACAGGGGTGACAGATACGCAGTATTTT.

This clonotype was observed many times. The chain joins TRBV10-3 to TRBJ2-7; 8 bases map to TRBD2. CDR3 length: 14 residues. V was pared by 0 bases and J by 5 bases, with 3 bases of the junction left unmatched. Germline CDR1 reads ENHRY; CDR2 reads SYGVKD. CDR3: CAISESSGIDEQYF. CDR3 DNA: TGTGCCATCAGTGAGTCTAGCGGGATTGACGAGCAGTACTTC.

This clonotype was observed many times. CDR3 nucleotide sequence: TGTGCCAGCAGCTGGGGACTAGCGGGGCCTTCCTACAATGAGCAGTTCTTC. Protein sequence: CASSWGLAGPSYNEQFF. The chain joins TRBV5-6 to TRBJ2-1, with 13 nucleotides matching TRBD2. The germline gives CDR1 SGHDT, CDR2 YYEEEE. J lost 1 base, V lost 3 bases, and 4 bases had no gene match. The CDR3 totals 17 residues.

Many counts were recorded for this clonotype. The J gene is TRBJ2-3, the V gene TRBV20-1, with 12 bases identical to TRBD2. CDR3 length equals 16 residues. V trimming: 1 base; J trimming: 5 bases; junction bases outside the gene matches: 7. CDR1 is DFQATT and CDR2 is SNEGSKA in the germline V gene (reference sequence). CDR3 in DNA: TGCAGTGCTAGAGGGGCGACTAGCGGGAGTGGAGATACGCAGTATTTT. Protein sequence: CSARGATSGSGDTQYF.

Of note for this clonotype: A much larger clone differs from this one at a single base, so this may be a read error. This chain connects TRBV5-1 to TRBJ2-5; 9 nucleotides match TRBD1. The CDR3 is made up of 13 amino acids. Germline V gives CDR1 SGHRS, CDR2 YFSETQ. The CDR3 sequence is CVSRGQGQETQYF. The CDR3 nucleotides read TGCGTCAGCAGGGGACAGGGCCAAGAGACCCAGTACTTC.

This clonotype has only one observation. A much bigger clone sits one base away, suggesting this may be a read error. This rearrangement joins TRBV6-6 to TRBJ1-2; 7 bases map to TRBD1. CDR1 is MNHNY and CDR2 is SVGAGI in the germline V gene (reference sequence). V lost 8 bases and J lost 12; bases outside the gene matches: 9. The CDR3 sequence is 11 residues long. The chain's CDR3 is CASGRTGGDTF. The CDR3 DNA sequence: TGTGCCAGCGGTCGGACAGGCGGCGACACCTTC.

As to this clonotype: A much larger clone differs from this one at a single base, so this may be a read error. In DNA form, the CDR3 reads TGTGCCAGCAGCCCCGATTGGGGAACGAACACTGAAGCTTTGTTT. Protein sequence: CASSPDWGTNTEALF. V usage is TRBV7-9 and J usage is TRBJ1-1, with D uncertain. The germline V gene has CDR1 SEHNR and CDR2 FQNEAQ (reference sequence). This CDR3 region has 15 residues. The full variable domain, completed using reference TRBV7-9 and TRBJ1-1, is DTGVSQNPRHKITKRGQNVTFRCDPISEHNRLYWYRQTLGQGPEFLTYFQNEAQLEKSRLLSDRFSAERPKGSFSTLEIQRTEQGDSAMYLCASSPDWGTNTEALFGQGTRLTVV.

The chain is built from TRBV5-4 and TRBJ2-5; TRBD2 matches at 9 bases. The CDR3 length is 15 residues. V dropped 1 base and J dropped 4; count of bases not matched to a gene: 5. Germline CDR1 and CDR2: SGHNT and YYREEE (reference sequence). CDR3 region: CASSLPAGGPETQYF. For the CDR3, the DNA is TGTGCCAGCAGCTTGCCAGCGGGAGGTCCAGAGACCCAGTACTTC.

In this sample, this clonotype turned up once. The rearrangement uses TRBV19 and TRBJ2-7; D unresolved. Germline CDR1 is LNHDA and CDR2 is SQIVND (reference sequence). The CDR3 extends over 14 amino acids. The V and J ends lost 5 bases and 1 base respectively, with 12 bases between them. The CDR3 loop reads CASSPTQKSYEQYF. The CDR3 DNA follows: TGTGCCAGTAGTCCGACCCAGAAGTCCTACGAGCAGTACTTC.

The chain has TRBV7-8 and TRBJ2-2; 10 bases line up with TRBD2. Trimming at V came to 2 bases and at J to 5 bases, leaving 8 bases not matched to a gene. The germline V gene encodes CDR1 SGHVS and CDR2 FQNEAQ. The CDR3 is made up of 17 amino acids. This chain's CDR3 is CASSLQVAGGWTGELFF. CDR3 in DNA: TGTGCCAGCAGCTTACAGGTAGCGGGAGGTTGGACCGGGGAGCTGTTTTTT.